One and the same sample provided the 6 T cell receptor beta chains below, sequenced in a study of cytomegalovirus exposure and HLA in healthy donors. Use of 60 Vbeta and 13 Jbeta primers characterized the PCR. Profiling relied on immunoSEQ multiplex PCR, and the TCRdb table lists in-frame clones only, not all of them. This table has fewer than 200,000 clones, around 82% appearing once. Sequenced sample: PBMCs. The receptor source for this set is a man aged 40-50 years in good health and CMV-seropositive.

V and J are TRBV5-1 and TRBJ2-7; 10 bases agree with TRBD2. Judging by the DNA end, TRBJ2-1 fits better; the J call may be wrong. CDR3 length: 15 residues. CDR1 is SGHRS and CDR2 is YFSETQ in the germline V gene. The CDR3 bases are TGCGCCAGCAGCTTGGGAGCGGGAGGGGCCAATGAGCAGTTCTTC. Its translation is CASSLGAGGANEQFF.

The V call is TRBV6-4, the J call TRBJ2-3, with 9 positions matching TRBD2. Losses at the gene ends were 8 bases for V and 5 bases for J; bases not matched to a gene: 5. The CDR3 is 13 residues long. Germline V CDR1 and CDR2: MRHNA, SNTAGT. The CDR3 here is CASSREGGDTQYF. The CDR3 bases are TGTGCCAGCTCGCGGGAGGGAGGAGATACGCAGTATTTT.

The chain couples TRBV7-6 to TRBJ2-2, with TRBD1 matching 7 bases. Germline V gene lookup returns CDR1 SGHVS and CDR2 FNYEAQ. The CDR3 spans 15 residues. J gave up 3 bases and V 5 bases, and 6 bases lay outside the gene matches. The CDR3 sequence: CASSPTGLDTGELFF. The CDR3 coding sequence is TGTGCCAGCAGCCCGACAGGGCTTGACACCGGGGAGCTGTTTTTT.

The chain employs TRBV5-6 and TRBJ2-3; 7 bases are shared with TRBD1. Per the germline V gene, CDR1 is SGHDT and CDR2 is YYEEEE. CDR3 length: 15 amino acids. V lost 5 bases to trimming and J lost 3 bases; unmatched junction nucleotides: 9. CDR3 DNA: TGTGCCAGCAGTTCGGGCGTGACAGGGACAGATACGCAGTATTTT. It codes for CASSSGVTGTDTQYF.

This sequence joins TRBV7-2 and TRBJ2-7, with 7 bases fitting TRBD2. From germline, CDR1 is SGHTA and CDR2 FQGNSA. With V trimmed by 0 bases and J by 6 bases, 5 bases remained unmatched. The CDR3 is made up of 14 amino acids. The CDR3 region is CASSLAEAGVEQYF. CDR3 DNA: TGTGCCAGCAGCTTAGCGGAGGCGGGAGTCGAGCAGTACTTC.

This sequence joins TRBV14 and TRBJ2-6; tentative D call: TRBD1 (6 bases). V was pared by 1 base and J by 0 bases, with 13 bases between. Germline loops: CDR1 SGHDN, CDR2 FVKESK. The CDR3 is 18 residues long. CDR3 amino acids: CASSQVGGTDSGANVLTF. CDR3 in DNA: TGTGCCAGCAGCCAAGTTGGGGGCACCGACTCTGGGGCCAACGTCCTGACTTTC.